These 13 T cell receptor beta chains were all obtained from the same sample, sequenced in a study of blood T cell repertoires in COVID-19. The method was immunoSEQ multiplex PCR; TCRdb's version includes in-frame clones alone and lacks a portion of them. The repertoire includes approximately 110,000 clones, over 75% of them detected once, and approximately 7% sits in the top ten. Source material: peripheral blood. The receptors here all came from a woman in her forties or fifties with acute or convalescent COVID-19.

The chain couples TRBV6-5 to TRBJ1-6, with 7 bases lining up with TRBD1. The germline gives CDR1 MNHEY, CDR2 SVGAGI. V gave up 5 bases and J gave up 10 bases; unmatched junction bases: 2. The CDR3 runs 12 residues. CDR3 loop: CASSQGDSPLHF. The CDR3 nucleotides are TGTGCCAGCAGTCAGGGGGACTCACCCCTCCACTTT.

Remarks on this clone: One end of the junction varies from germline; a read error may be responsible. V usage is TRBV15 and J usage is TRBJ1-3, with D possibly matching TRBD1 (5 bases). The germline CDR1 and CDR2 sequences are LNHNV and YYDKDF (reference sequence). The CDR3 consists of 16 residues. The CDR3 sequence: CATSGDGAGAGNTIYF. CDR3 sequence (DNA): TGTGCCACCAGCGGAGATGGAGCGGGGGCTGGAAACACCATATATTTT.

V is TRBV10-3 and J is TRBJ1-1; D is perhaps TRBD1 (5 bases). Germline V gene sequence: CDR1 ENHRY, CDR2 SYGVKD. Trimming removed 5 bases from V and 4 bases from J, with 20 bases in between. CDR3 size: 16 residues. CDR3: CAISRGGDYLGTEAFF. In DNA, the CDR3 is TGTGCCATCAGTCGGGGCGGGGACTATCTTGGCACTGAAGCTTTCTTT.

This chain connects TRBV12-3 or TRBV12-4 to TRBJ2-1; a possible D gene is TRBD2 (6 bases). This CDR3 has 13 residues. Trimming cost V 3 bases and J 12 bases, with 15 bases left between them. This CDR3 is CASSLGVGLPQFF. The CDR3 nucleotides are TGTGCCAGCAGTTTGGGGGTGGGACTCCCGCAGTTCTTC.

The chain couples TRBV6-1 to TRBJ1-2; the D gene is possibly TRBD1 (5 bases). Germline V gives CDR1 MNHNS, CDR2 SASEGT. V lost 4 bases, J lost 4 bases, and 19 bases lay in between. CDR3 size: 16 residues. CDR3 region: CASSARDSPASYGYTF. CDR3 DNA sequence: TGTGCCAGCAGTGCTCGGGACTCCCCCGCCAGCTATGGCTACACCTTC.

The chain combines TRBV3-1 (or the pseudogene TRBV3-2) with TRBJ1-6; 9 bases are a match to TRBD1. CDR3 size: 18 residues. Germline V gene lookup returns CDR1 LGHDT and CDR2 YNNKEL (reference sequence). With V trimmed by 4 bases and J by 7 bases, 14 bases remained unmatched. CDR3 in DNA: TGTGCCAGCAGCCCGAGCGGTACCGGGACAGGGATGAATTCACCCCTCCACTTT. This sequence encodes CASSPSGTGTGMNSPLHF.

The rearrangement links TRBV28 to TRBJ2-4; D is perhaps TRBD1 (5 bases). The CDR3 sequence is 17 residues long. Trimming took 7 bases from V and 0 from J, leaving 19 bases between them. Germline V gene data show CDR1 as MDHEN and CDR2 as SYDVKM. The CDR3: CASTLGRQSGAKNIQYF. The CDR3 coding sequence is TGTGCCAGCACCCTTGGGCGACAGTCTGGAGCCAAAAACATTCAGTACTTC.

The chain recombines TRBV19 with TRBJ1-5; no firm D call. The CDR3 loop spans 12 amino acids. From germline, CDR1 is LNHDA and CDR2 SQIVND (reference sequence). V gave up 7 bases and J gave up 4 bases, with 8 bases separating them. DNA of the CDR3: TGTGCCAGTACCTCCTTAAATCAGCCCCAGCATTTT. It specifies CASTSLNQPQHF. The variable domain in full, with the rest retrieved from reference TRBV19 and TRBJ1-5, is DGGITQSPKYLFRKEGQNVTLSCEQNLNHDAMYWYRQDPGQGLRLIYYSQIVNDFQKGDIAEGYSVSREKKESFPLTVTSAQKNPTAFYLCASTSLNQPQHFGDGTRLSIL.

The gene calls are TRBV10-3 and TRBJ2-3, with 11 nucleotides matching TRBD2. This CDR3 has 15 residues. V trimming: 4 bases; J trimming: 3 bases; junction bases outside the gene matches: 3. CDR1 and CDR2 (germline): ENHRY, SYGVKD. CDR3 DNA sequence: TGTGCCATCAGTGTAGCGGGGGGGCCGACAGATACGCAGTATTTT. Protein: CAISVAGGPTDTQYF.

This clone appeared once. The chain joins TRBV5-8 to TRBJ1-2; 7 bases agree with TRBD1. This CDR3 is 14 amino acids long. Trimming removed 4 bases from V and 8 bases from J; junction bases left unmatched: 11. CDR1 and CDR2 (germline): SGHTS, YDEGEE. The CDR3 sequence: CASSPSHGTDGYTF. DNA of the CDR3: TGTGCCAGCAGCCCTTCGCATGGGACAGACGGCTACACCTTC.

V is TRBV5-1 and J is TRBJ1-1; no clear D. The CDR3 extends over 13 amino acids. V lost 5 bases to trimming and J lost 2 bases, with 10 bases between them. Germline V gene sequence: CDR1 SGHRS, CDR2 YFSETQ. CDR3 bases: TGCGCCAGCAGGTGGGCGCCCAACACTGAAGCTTTCTTT. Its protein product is CASRWAPNTEAFF.

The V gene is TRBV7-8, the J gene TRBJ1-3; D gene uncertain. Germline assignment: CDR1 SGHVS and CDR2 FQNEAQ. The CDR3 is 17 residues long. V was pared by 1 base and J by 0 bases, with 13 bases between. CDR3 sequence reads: CASSLDSGRFSGNTIYF. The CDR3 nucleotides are TGTGCCAGCAGCTTAGATAGTGGGAGATTCTCTGGAAACACCATATATTTT. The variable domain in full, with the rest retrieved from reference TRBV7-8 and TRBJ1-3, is GAGVSQSPRYKVAKRGQDVALRCDPISGHVSLFWYQQALGQGPEFLTYFQNEAQLDKSGLPSDRFFAERPEGSVSTLKIQRTQQEDSAVYLCASSLDSGRFSGNTIYFGEGSWLTVV.

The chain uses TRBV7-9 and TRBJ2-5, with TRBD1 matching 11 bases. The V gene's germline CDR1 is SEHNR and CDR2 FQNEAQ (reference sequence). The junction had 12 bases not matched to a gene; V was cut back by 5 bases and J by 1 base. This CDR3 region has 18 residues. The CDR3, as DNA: TGTGCCAGCAGCCGCCGGGGACAGGGGGTAAGGTCCCAAGAGACCCAGTACTTC. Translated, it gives CASSRRGQGVRSQETQYF.